These 29 T cell receptor beta chains were sequenced from one sample in a study of shared T cell receptors in the human thymus. Only in-frame clones appear in the TCRdb table, and some are missing; sequencing was by immunoSEQ multiplex PCR. The sample lists about 380,000 clones; roughly 94% were seen once. Sequencing was done on a sample of thymocytes. These TCRs come from a human donor.

The chain employs TRBV25-1 and TRBJ1-2; 8 positions match TRBD1. CDR3 size: 13 residues. Trimming at V came to 8 bases and at J to 5 bases, leaving 7 bases not matched to a gene. Germline V CDR1 and CDR2: MGHDK, SYGVNS. The CDR3 is CASGQQGGYGYTF. CDR3 nucleotides: TGTGCCAGCGGGCAACAGGGGGGTTATGGCTACACCTTC.

The chain employs TRBV7-2 and TRBJ1-1, with D tentatively TRBD1 (5 bases). Germline assignment: CDR1 SGHTA and CDR2 FQGNSA. The V end was cut by 4 bases, the J end by 5 bases, with 14 bases between. The CDR3 length is 14 residues. The DNA of the CDR3 is TGTGCCAGCAGCTCCTCCCTTGGGGGGACTGAAGCTTTCTTT. Translation: CASSSSLGGTEAFF.

The chain links TRBV4-3 to TRBJ2-1, with D tentatively TRBD1 (6 bases). The CDR3 length is 16 residues. Per germline, CDR1 LGHNA and CDR2 YSLEER. V was pared by 1 base and J by 7 bases, with 17 bases between. DNA of the CDR3: TGCGCCAGCAGCCAAGTGCTTACAGGGTTGAGGAATGAGCAGTTCTTC. It specifies CASSQVLTGLRNEQFF.

The chain links TRBV15 to TRBJ2-7; the match to TRBD1 covers 11 bases. Trimming at V came to 0 bases and at J to 4 bases, leaving 8 bases not matched to a gene. Germline loops: CDR1 LNHNV, CDR2 YYDKDF (reference sequence). This CDR3 spans 17 amino acids. The CDR3 loop reads CATSRDKGTGGSYEQYF. CDR3 DNA: TGTGCCACCAGCAGAGATAAGGGGACAGGGGGATCTTACGAGCAGTACTTC.

The V and J genes are TRBV20-1 and TRBJ1-4; D gene uncertain. Looked up from germline, CDR1 is DFQATT and CDR2 is SNEGSKA (reference sequence). Between the trimmed V and J ends, which lost 2 bases and 11 bases, there was a span of 9 bases. The CDR3 runs 11 residues. DNA for the CDR3: TGCAGTGCTAGAACCCCCGCGAAACTGTTTTTT. Protein product: CSARTPAKLFF.

In DNA, the CDR3 is TGTGCCAGCAGCCACCTAAACGGACTAGCGGACGAAAGGACCGGGGAGCTGTTTTTT. Amino acid sequence: CASSHLNGLADERTGELFF. The gene calls are TRBV4-2 and TRBJ2-2, with 10 bases aligning to TRBD2. The germline V gene has CDR1 LGHNA and CDR2 YNFKEQ. V was clipped by 3 bases and J by 5 bases; unmatched bases: 15. The CDR3 is 19 residues long.

This clone was observed once. The chain is built from TRBV19 and TRBJ2-7; D assignment may be TRBD1 or TRBD2 (5 bases each). Germline V gives CDR1 LNHDA, CDR2 SQIVND (reference sequence). The CDR3 spans 15 residues. V lost 6 bases and J 2 bases, leaving 17 bases between the germline ends. The CDR3 nucleotides read TGTGCCAGTAGCCCAGGGATGGGACGGCCCTACGAGCAGTACTTC. Amino acid sequence: CASSPGMGRPYEQYF.

In this sample, this clone turned up a few times. The rearrangement uses TRBV30 and TRBJ1-1; D may be TRBD1 (6 bases). The CDR3 runs 17 residues. V was clipped by 2 bases and J by 4 bases, with 23 bases between them. CDR1 is GTSNPN, CDR2 SVGIG, per germline (reference sequence). In DNA, the CDR3 is TGTGCCTGGAGTCGATCCCGGGACACTAGTTGGAGCACTGAAGCTTTCTTT. Its translation is CAWSRSRDTSWSTEAFF.

This chain links TRBV18 with TRBJ1-3; 9 bases agree with TRBD1. The CDR3 is 16 amino acids. The germline V gene encodes CDR1 KGHSH and CDR2 LQKENI. Trimming cost V 6 bases and J 1 base; bases outside gene matches: 7. CDR3 amino acids: CASSPTGGRSGNTIYF. CDR3 sequence (DNA): TGTGCCAGCTCGCCCACAGGGGGCAGGTCTGGAAACACCATATATTTT.

The V call is TRBV28, the J call TRBJ1-1, with unresolved D. The CDR3 extends over 17 amino acids. Trimming pared 8 bases from V and 0 bases from J, leaving 22 bases between. Germline-derived CDR1 and CDR2 are MDHEN and SYDVKM. In DNA form, the CDR3 reads TGTGCCAGCGTCTCTCCTTTTGGTAATATGATGAACACTGAAGCTTTCTTT. It is translated as CASVSPFGNMMNTEAFF.

This rearrangement joins TRBV28 to TRBJ2-3, with 8 bases identical to TRBD2. The V gene's germline CDR1 is MDHEN and CDR2 SYDVKM. The ends lost 1 base at V and 8 bases at J; junction bases unmatched: 11. CDR3 length: 16 residues. CDR3 bases: TGTGCCAGCAGTTTATTACGAGCGGGAGTTCCTCTTACGCAGTATTTT. This sequence encodes CASSLLRAGVPLTQYF.

The CDR3 spells CASSPPGAAQYF. The CDR3 DNA is TGTGCCAGCAGCCCCCCTGGGGCGGCGCAGTACTTC. The chain combines TRBV28 with TRBJ2-7; D might be TRBD1 (5 bases). Trimming shortened V by 6 bases and J by 9 bases, and 15 bases separated the two germline ends. CDR1 and CDR2 from the germline V gene are MDHEN and SYDVKM. This CDR3 region has 12 residues.

V is TRBV5-6 and J is TRBJ2-1; 13 nucleotides match TRBD2. Germline CDR1 SGHDT, CDR2 YYEEEE. The CDR3 consists of 15 residues. Trimming removed 7 bases from V and 7 bases from J; junction bases left unmatched: 8. The CDR3 spells CASDEGLAGRNEQFF. CDR3 DNA sequence: TGTGCCAGCGATGAGGGACTAGCGGGGCGAAATGAGCAGTTCTTC.

V usage is TRBV28 and J usage is TRBJ2-2; D gene unclear. Trimming left V 6 bases short and J 8 bases short, with 13 bases between. Germline CDR1 and CDR2: MDHEN and SYDVKM. CDR3 size: 13 residues. CDR3 DNA sequence: TGTGCCAGCAGCCATCCTATTTGGGGGGAGCTGTTTTTT. Translation: CASSHPIWGELFF.

V usage is TRBV19 and J usage is TRBJ2-6; TRBD1 might be the D (6 bases). The V and J ends lost 5 bases and 0 bases respectively, with 11 bases between them. Germline assignment: CDR1 LNHDA and CDR2 SQIVND (reference sequence). This CDR3 contains 16 residues. As DNA, the CDR3 is TGTGCCAGTAGTGGCCCGACAGGCTCTGGGGCCAACGTCCTGACTTTC. This codes for CASSGPTGSGANVLTF.

This clone was observed once. The junction differs from germline at one of its ends, possibly a read error. The chain joins TRBV7-2 to TRBJ1-2; TRBD1 matches 9 bases. Germline values: CDR1 SGHTA, CDR2 FQGNSA. The CDR3 loop spans 16 amino acids. CDR3 DNA sequence: TGTGCCAGCAGTTTAGTACAGGGGGCAGCTAACTATGGCTACACCTTC. It encodes CASSLVQGAANYGYTF.

The chain recombines TRBV6-6 with TRBJ1-4; D remains ambiguous. V lost 1 base to trimming and J lost 4 bases, with 13 bases between them. This CDR3 is 16 amino acids long. Germline loops: CDR1 MNHNY, CDR2 SVGAGI (reference sequence). The CDR3 spells CASSYYRGGLNEKLFF. The DNA of the CDR3 is TGTGCCAGCAGTTACTATCGCGGAGGACTTAATGAAAAACTGTTTTTT.

The chain combines TRBV28 with TRBJ1-3; D is uncertain. Between the trimmed V and J ends, which lost 5 bases and 4 bases, there was a span of 18 bases. Per the germline V gene, CDR1 is MDHEN and CDR2 is SYDVKM. The CDR3 contains 16 residues. Here the CDR3 DNA reads TGTGCCAGCAGTCACTTACCCCGAGACAACGGAAACACCATATATTTT. It is translated as CASSHLPRDNGNTIYF.

The CDR3 spells CASSLGGARLKETQYF. CDR3 DNA: TGTGCCAGCAGCTTGGGAGGGGCTCGCCTCAAAGAGACCCAGTACTTC. The V gene is TRBV5-4, the J gene TRBJ2-5; D possibly matches TRBD1 or TRBD2 (5 bases each). The V gene lost 0 bases and the J gene lost 3 bases, with 15 bases spanning the gap. Germline assignment: CDR1 SGHNT and CDR2 YYREEE (reference sequence). The CDR3 is 16 amino acids.

In this sample, this clone turned up a few times. CDR3: CASSEGRRLHGYTF. CDR3 nucleotides: TGTGCCAGCAGTGAAGGGAGACGCTTACATGGCTACACCTTC. This chain uses TRBV25-1 with TRBJ1-2; no definite D call. The V end lost 2 bases, the J end lost 6 bases, and 13 bases lay between the germline ends. From germline, CDR1 is MGHDK and CDR2 SYGVNS. The CDR3 sequence is 14 residues long.

The V gene is TRBV29-1, the J gene TRBJ1-4; 8 nucleotides match TRBD1. Looked up from germline, CDR1 is SQVTM and CDR2 is ANQGSEA. The ends lost 4 bases at V and 10 bases at J; junction bases unmatched: 17. The CDR3 spans 16 residues. CDR3 protein: CSVVLSLGDGQGKLFF. The CDR3 DNA reads as TGCAGCGTTGTGCTTTCATTGGGGGACGGACAGGGAAAACTGTTTTTT.

This clone was found a few times. The rearrangement joins TRBV20-1 to TRBJ1-1; no firm D call. The CDR3 length is 11 residues. Germline V gives CDR1 DFQATT, CDR2 SNEGSKA (reference sequence). CDR3 in DNA: TGCAGGAACCAGGTAAACACTGAAGCTTTCTTT. Its translation: CRNQVNTEAFF.

This clone was seen a single time. The chain recombines TRBV10-3 with TRBJ1-1; TRBD1 agrees at 9 bases. The V and J ends lost 6 bases and 1 base, in that order; junction bases with no gene match: 6. CDR1 is ENHRY, CDR2 SYGVKD, per germline. This CDR3 comprises 15 residues. CDR3 sequence reads: CAIRLTGGWNTEAFF. In DNA form, the CDR3 reads TGTGCCATCAGACTGACAGGGGGTTGGAACACTGAAGCTTTCTTT.

The chain joins TRBV6-1 to TRBJ2-7; no reliable D call. Trimming cost V 11 bases and J 2 bases, with 16 bases left between them. CDR3 length equals 13 residues. Germline CDR1 and CDR2: MNHNS and SASEGT. The DNA for the CDR3 is TGTGCCCTAACGGGCAGCCCCACCTACGAGCAGTACTTC. This gives the protein CALTGSPTYEQYF.

The V call is TRBV6-5, the J call TRBJ1-2; D ambiguous. The V gene lost 0 bases and the J gene lost 4 bases, with 12 bases spanning the gap. The CDR3 is 15 amino acids. The germline V gene has CDR1 MNHEY and CDR2 SVGAGI. CDR3 sequence: CASSYSRGLSYGYTF. CDR3 DNA: TGTGCCAGCAGTTACTCGCGAGGGCTCAGCTATGGCTACACCTTC.

The V gene is TRBV9, the J gene TRBJ2-1, with D possibly TRBD1 on 5 matching bases. The germline V and J ends were trimmed by 7 bases and 5 bases, with 13 bases remaining between them. This CDR3 is built from 13 residues. CDR1 is SGDLS, CDR2 YYNGEE, per germline. The CDR3: CASGAAKHNEQFF. The CDR3 nucleotides are TGTGCCAGCGGGGCGGCCAAGCACAATGAGCAGTTCTTC. Using reference TRBV9 and TRBJ2-1 for the parts outside the CDR3, the full variable domain is DSGVTQTPKHLITATGQRVTLRCSPRSGDLSVYWYQQSLDQGLQFLIQYYNGEERAKGNILERFSAQQFPDLHSELNLSSLELGDSALYFCASGAAKHNEQFFGPGTRLTVL.

The V gene is TRBV27, the J gene TRBJ1-5; 9 bases match TRBD1. This CDR3 region has 18 residues. The V gene's germline CDR1 is MNHEY and CDR2 SMNVEV (reference sequence). Trimming cost V 4 bases and J 2 bases; bases outside gene matches: 12. The CDR3 reads CASSSDRTGGKGNQPQHF. As DNA, the CDR3 is TGTGCCAGCAGTTCGGACCGCACAGGGGGCAAAGGCAATCAGCCCCAGCATTTT.

This chain joins TRBV7-2 and TRBJ2-7; D possibly corresponds to TRBD2 (5 bases). CDR3 size: 15 residues. The V end was cut by 5 bases, the J end by 6 bases, with 20 bases between. CDR1 and CDR2 (germline): SGHTA, FQGNSA. The CDR3 sequence is CASSPLGDFPLEQYF. CDR3 in DNA: TGTGCCAGCAGCCCTCTGGGAGACTTTCCGCTCGAGCAGTACTTC.

The chain joins TRBV4-1 to TRBJ2-4, with D perhaps being TRBD1 or TRBD2 (6 bases each). This CDR3 contains 20 residues. The V end lost 4 bases, the J end lost 0 bases, and 25 bases lay between the germline ends. CDR1 is MGHRA, CDR2 YSYEKL, per germline. The CDR3 sequence: CASSLRCELARGVAKNIQYF. The DNA of the CDR3 is TGCGCCAGCAGCCTCCGTTGCGAGCTAGCGAGGGGGGTAGCCAAAAACATTCAGTACTTC.